A selection of T cell receptor beta chains follows, all from one sample in a study of beta chain features in type 1 diabetes. The assay was immunoSEQ multiplex PCR, and TCRdb's table has in-frame clones only and misses some. The sample has some 44,000 clones; roughly 45% are singletons. Sequencing was carried out using stem cell memory CD4+ T cells from blood. The origin of the receptors is a woman aged 30 to 39 in good health. Each CDR3 is given with its conserved first and last residue. The D gene is left open where the match is weak. The size of a clone is reported for some rows only, either as once, few or many, or as a class for expanded clones.

>TRBJ2-1|TRBV28|.|.
TGTGCCAGCAGTTTACCGTACAATGAGCAGTTCTTC
CASSLPYNEQFF
>TRBJ1-2|TRBV21-1|.|.
TGTGCCAGCAGCAAAGCGGACAGGGGCCGAAACTATGGCTACACCTTC
CASSKADRGRNYGYTF
>TRBJ2-7|TRBV7-2|.|TRBD2
TGTGCCAGCAGCTTAGGGGCGGGAGTCTCCTACGAGCAGTACTTC
CASSLGAGVSYEQYF
>TRBJ2-5|TRBV7-9|few|.
TGTGCCAGCAGCTCCACTAGTACAGAGACCCAGTACTTC
CASSSTSTETQYF
>TRBJ2-3|TRBV28|.|TRBD2
TGTGCCAGCATGTTTTCACTAGCGGGAGTGGCAGATACGCAGTATTTT
CASMFSLAGVADTQYF
>TRBJ2-1|TRBV7-9|.|TRBD2
TGTGCCAGCAGCTTAGGGCTAGCGGGAGTCCTCAATGAGCAGTTCTTC
CASSLGLAGVLNEQFF
>TRBJ2-7|TRBV7-2|.|.
TGTGCCAGCAGCCGGTCTGCTCAGGGCTACGAGCAGTACTTC
CASSRSAQGYEQYF
>TRBJ2-4|TRBV30|few|.
TGTGCCTGGAATCGCCCCAACAGTCTAGCCAAAAACATTCAGTACTTC
CAWNRPNSLAKNIQYF
>TRBJ2-1|TRBV4-3|.|TRBD1
TGCGCCAGCAGCCAATTGCAGGGGGTGTTTGAGCAGTTCTTC
CASSQLQGVFEQFF
>TRBJ2-7|TRBV30|.|TRBD1
TGTGCCTGGAACCAGGGGGCAGGCTACGAGCAGTACTTC
CAWNQGAGYEQYF